A selection of T cell receptor beta chains follows, all from one sample in a study of cytomegalovirus exposure and HLA in healthy donors. Method: immunoSEQ multiplex PCR; TCRdb's copy keeps in-frame clones and lacks some. The table shows about 130,000 clones, with around three quarters occurring only once. The source material was PBMCs. These receptors were taken from a man aged 25-45 years in good health and CMV-seropositive. Each CDR3 is given with its conserved first and last residue. The order of the fields is V gene, J gene, D gene, clone size, CDR3 DNA, CDR3 protein. A D gene is named only where the DNA matches it firmly. Rows give clone size only sometimes, using once, few, many, or a class for an expanded clone.

v_gene: TRBV19
j_gene: TRBJ1-2
d_gene: TRBD1
abundance: NA
CDR3nt: TGTGCCAGTCTTACAGGGGGCGGTGGCTACACCTTC
CDR3aa: CASLTGGGGYTF

v_gene: TRBV5-5
j_gene: TRBJ2-6
d_gene: TRBD1
abundance: NA
CDR3nt: TGTGCCAGCAGCTTGGGAACAGGGGGCTCTGGGGCCAACGTCCTGACTTTC
CDR3aa: CASSLGTGGSGANVLTF

v_gene: TRBV5-5
j_gene: TRBJ1-4
d_gene: NA
abundance: NA
CDR3nt: TGTGCCAGCAGCTTTATGGCAGGGGAAAGCGAAAAACTGTTTTTT
CDR3aa: CASSFMAGESEKLFF

v_gene: TRBV11-2
j_gene: TRBJ1-1
d_gene: TRBD1
abundance: NA
CDR3nt: TGTGCCAGCAGCCCGGGACAGGGAATGAACACTGAAGCTTTCTTT
CDR3aa: CASSPGQGMNTEAFF

v_gene: TRBV9
j_gene: TRBJ2-7
d_gene: TRBD2
abundance: few
CDR3nt: TGTGCCAGCAGCGTTGGGGAGGGAGCTTCCTCCTACGAGCAGTACTTC
CDR3aa: CASSVGEGASSYEQYF

v_gene: TRBV27
j_gene: TRBJ1-2
d_gene: TRBD1
abundance: NA
CDR3nt: TGTGCCAGCAGTTCCCTCGGGACAGGGAACTATGGCTACACCTTC
CDR3aa: CASSSLGTGNYGYTF

v_gene: TRBV6-1
j_gene: TRBJ2-1
d_gene: NA
abundance: NA
CDR3nt: TGTGCCAGCAGTGAGCAGGGGCCCTACAATGAGCAGTTCTTC
CDR3aa: CASSEQGPYNEQFF

v_gene: TRBV10-2
j_gene: TRBJ2-3
d_gene: TRBD2
abundance: NA
CDR3nt: TGCGCCAGCAGTGCGGGCGGGGGGGCCGTCGGAGATACGCAGTATTTT
CDR3aa: CASSAGGGAVGDTQYF

v_gene: TRBV7-8
j_gene: TRBJ1-4
d_gene: NA
abundance: NA
CDR3nt: TGTGCCAGCAGCTTTAGTAGGGGCACCGCGTCGCGGGAAAAACTGTTTTTT
CDR3aa: CASSFSRGTASREKLFF

v_gene: TRBV7-3
j_gene: TRBJ1-1
d_gene: TRBD1
abundance: once
CDR3nt: TGTGCCAGCAGCTCCGGGACAGGGCTAATGAACACTGAAGCTTTCTTT
CDR3aa: CASSSGTGLMNTEAFF

v_gene: TRBV9
j_gene: TRBJ2-1
d_gene: TRBD2
abundance: NA
CDR3nt: TGTGCCAGCAGCGCCCCTTTAGCGGGGGGGTCGGATGAGCAGTTCTTC
CDR3aa: CASSAPLAGGSDEQFF

v_gene: TRBV5-8
j_gene: TRBJ2-7
d_gene: TRBD1
abundance: NA
CDR3nt: TGTGCCAGCAGCCCAAATGGGATCCGGGACAGGGTCTACGAGCAGTACTTC
CDR3aa: CASSPNGIRDRVYEQYF

v_gene: TRBV11-3
j_gene: TRBJ2-3
d_gene: TRBD1
abundance: few
CDR3nt: TGTGCCAGCAGCGACAGGACAGGTCCAGATACGCAGTATTTT
CDR3aa: CASSDRTGPDTQYF

v_gene: TRBV4-1
j_gene: TRBJ2-3
d_gene: TRBD2
abundance: NA
CDR3nt: TGCGCCAGCAGCCAAGGACCAGGACTAGAACACAAGGATACGCAGTATTTT
CDR3aa: CASSQGPGLEHKDTQYF

v_gene: TRBV4-1
j_gene: TRBJ2-7
d_gene: NA
abundance: few
CDR3nt: TGCGCCAGCAGCCAAGGTTATAGGACAGTCTACGAGCAGTACTTC
CDR3aa: CASSQGYRTVYEQYF

v_gene: TRBV29-1
j_gene: TRBJ1-2
d_gene: TRBD1
abundance: once
CDR3nt: TGCAGCGTTGTAAGTGACAGGGGCTATGGCTACACCTTC
CDR3aa: CSVVSDRGYGYTF

v_gene: TRBV19
j_gene: TRBJ2-7
d_gene: TRBD1
abundance: NA
CDR3nt: TGTGCCAGTAGTCAAGGGACAGGCAAAAATATTTACGAGCAGTACTTC
CDR3aa: CASSQGTGKNIYEQYF

v_gene: TRBV28
j_gene: TRBJ1-4
d_gene: TRBD1
abundance: once
CDR3nt: TGTGCCAGCAGTTTCGCGACAGGGGCTCCCGCAACTAATGAAAAACTGTTTTTT
CDR3aa: CASSFATGAPATNEKLFF

v_gene: TRBV14
j_gene: TRBJ2-1
d_gene: NA
abundance: NA
CDR3nt: TGTGCCAGCAGCCAAGAGTGGGACTCAGACAATGAGCAGTTCTTC
CDR3aa: CASSQEWDSDNEQFF

v_gene: TRBV25-1
j_gene: TRBJ2-2
d_gene: TRBD1
abundance: NA
CDR3nt: TGTGCCAGCAGCCGCGGGACAGGGGGGGGAGGCTCCGGGGAGCTGTTTTTT
CDR3aa: CASSRGTGGGGSGELFF

v_gene: TRBV4-2
j_gene: TRBJ2-1
d_gene: TRBD2
abundance: NA
CDR3nt: TGTGCCAGCAGCCAAGCTCCGGCGGGGGGGCTCAATGAGCAGTTCTTC
CDR3aa: CASSQAPAGGLNEQFF

v_gene: TRBV29-1
j_gene: TRBJ1-1
d_gene: NA
abundance: NA
CDR3nt: TGCAGCGTTGAAACCGGGAACACTGAAGCTTTCTTT
CDR3aa: CSVETGNTEAFF

v_gene: TRBV10-1
j_gene: TRBJ2-2
d_gene: NA
abundance: NA
CDR3nt: TGCGCCAGCAGTGTCTCAGGGACCGGGGAGCTGTTTTTT
CDR3aa: CASSVSGTGELFF

v_gene: TRBV18
j_gene: TRBJ2-5
d_gene: TRBD1
abundance: NA
CDR3nt: TGTGCCAGCTCACCTCCGACAGGGTACGGGACCCAGTACTTC
CDR3aa: CASSPPTGYGTQYF

v_gene: TRBV7-2
j_gene: TRBJ1-1
d_gene: NA
abundance: NA
CDR3nt: TGTGCCAGCAGCTTTAGGGACATAAGTGAAGCTTTCTTT
CDR3aa: CASSFRDISEAFF

v_gene: TRBV7-8
j_gene: TRBJ2-7
d_gene: NA
abundance: NA
CDR3nt: TGTGCCAGCAGCTTAGCGCGATGGTCTTACGAGCAGTACTTC
CDR3aa: CASSLARWSYEQYF

v_gene: TRBV6-5
j_gene: TRBJ2-2
d_gene: TRBD1
abundance: NA
CDR3nt: TGTGCCAGCAGTTGGACAGGGGGAACCGGGGAGCTGTTTTTT
CDR3aa: CASSWTGGTGELFF

v_gene: TRBV27
j_gene: TRBJ2-5
d_gene: NA
abundance: NA
CDR3nt: TGTGCCAGCAGTTTAGTCCCAGGGCGTCGGCAAGAGACCCAGTACTTC
CDR3aa: CASSLVPGRRQETQYF

v_gene: TRBV11-2
j_gene: TRBJ2-2
d_gene: TRBD1
abundance: NA
CDR3nt: TGTGCCAGCAGCGTCTGGACAGGGGGCGCGAACACCGGGGAGCTGTTTTTT
CDR3aa: CASSVWTGGANTGELFF

v_gene: TRBV6-1
j_gene: TRBJ2-7
d_gene: NA
abundance: NA
CDR3nt: TGTGCCAGCAGTGAAGCGTATAGGGGCAGGGCCTCCTACGAGCAGTACTTC
CDR3aa: CASSEAYRGRASYEQYF

v_gene: TRBV13
j_gene: TRBJ1-1
d_gene: NA
abundance: NA
CDR3nt: TGTGCCAGCAGCCGAGGGATCACTGAAGCTTTCTTT
CDR3aa: CASSRGITEAFF